The clone carrying this T cell receptor (beta chain) was counted ten times or more. Its target is unknown. V lost 7 bases and J lost 4, with 5 bases in between. The CDR3 is 12 residues long. Unique molecular identifiers were incorporated during preparation of the TCRbeta library. TCRdb reprocessed the PCR reads via MiXCR and lists one record per CDR3 protein. The table lists about 980,000 distinct CDR3 sequences, about 26% of them singletons. The sample originates from a study of T-cell reconstitution after alpha-beta-depleted transplantation in children. Findings and limits, study-wide: The authors attributed T-cell counts and diversity one year after transplant mostly to newly produced T cells. Several hundred rapidly expanded clones from non-depleted graft cells reportedly supplied alpha-beta T cells about two months post-transplant.

The chain carries TRBV12-3 or TRBV12-4 and TRBJ2-6; D gene uncertain. Sequences were derived from PBMCs, mostly from graft donor cells, sampled 360 days after TCRalphabeta/CD19-depleted stem cell transplant. The clonotype was recovered from a boy less than two years old who had a stem cell transplant for SCID, so the T cells may come from the graft donor. CDR3 in DNA: TGTGCCAGCACCTCGGGGGCCAACGTCCTGACTTTC. Its protein product is CASTSGANVLTF.